A single sample is the source of the 17 T cell receptor beta chains below, sequenced in a study of T-cell reconstitution after alpha-beta-depleted transplantation in children. Unique molecular identifiers tagged the TCRbeta library. TCRdb fed the PCR reads into MiXCR, producing one record per CDR3 protein. The profile shows 500,000 or so distinct CDR3 sequences, around a third of them singletons. The sample was PBMCs from the stem cell graft donor, taken from the stem cell graft. The source of these receptors is a human donor who donated a stem cell graft to a child with aplastic anemia.

This clonotype was counted a few times. The rearrangement uses TRBV12-3 or TRBV12-4 and TRBJ1-1; 7 nucleotides line up with TRBD1. The length of the CDR3 is 16 residues. The trim removed 1 base at V and 2 bases at J, leaving 7 bases unmatched. In DNA form, the CDR3 reads TGTGCCAGCAGTTTAGTCAACAGGGGCCCTAACACTGAAGCTTTCTTT. It translates to CASSLVNRGPNTEAFF.

The chain joins TRBV29-1 to TRBJ2-2; D might be TRBD1 or TRBD2, each matching 6 bases. The CDR3 has 13 residues. Germline values: CDR1 SQVTM, CDR2 ANQGSEA. With 3 bases removed from V and 4 bases from J, the gap between germline ends came to 9 bases. The CDR3 DNA reads as TGCAGCGTTGATAGGGGGGCCACCGGGGAGCTGTTTTTT. This codes for CSVDRGATGELFF.

There are a few counts of this clonotype. V and J are TRBV6-1 and TRBJ2-7, with D perhaps TRBD1 (5 bases). This CDR3 is 13 amino acids long. The germline gives CDR1 MNHNS, CDR2 SASEGT. V shed 2 bases and J shed 3 bases, with 8 bases lying between them. The CDR3 sequence: CASSEWGNYEQYV. The CDR3 DNA reads as TGTGCCAGCAGTGAATGGGGCAACTACGAGCAGTACGTC.

The chain couples TRBV5-1 to TRBJ2-3; no definite D call. V dropped 4 bases and J dropped 5 bases, with 8 bases sitting between them. From germline, CDR1 is SGHRS and CDR2 YFSETQ. The CDR3 spans 12 residues. CDR3 sequence: CASSRGEDTQYF. The DNA for the CDR3 is TGCGCCAGCAGCCGAGGTGAAGATACGCAGTATTTT.

A word on this clonotype: This clone may be a read error of a much larger clone one base away. CDR3 bases: TGCGCCAGCAGGGGACTTCAAGCGACCCAGTACTTC. Translated: CASRGLQATQYF. The chain is built from TRBV5-1 and TRBJ2-5; D might be TRBD2 (6 bases). Germline values: CDR1 SGHRS, CDR2 YFSETQ. CDR3 length: 12 residues.

The chain has TRBV18 and TRBJ1-1; D perhaps matches TRBD1 (5 bases). In germline, CDR1 is KGHSH, CDR2 LQKENI. The CDR3 extends over 15 amino acids. The V end lost 2 bases, the J end lost 0 bases, and 10 bases lay between the germline ends. Here the CDR3 DNA reads TGTGCCAGCTCACCAGGGGCGGCAATGAACACTGAAGCTTTCTTT. Its protein is CASSPGAAMNTEAFF.

The chain employs TRBV5-6 and TRBJ1-1; D is ambiguous. The CDR3 runs to 14 residues. CDR1 is SGHDT and CDR2 is YYEEEE in the germline V gene. Trimming removed 0 bases from V and 4 bases from J, with 10 bases in between. Here the CDR3 reads CASSLGLRSTEAFF. CDR3 sequence (DNA): TGTGCCAGCAGCTTGGGCCTCCGAAGCACTGAAGCTTTCTTT.

This clonotype was picked up a small number of times. The DNA for the CDR3 is TGTGCCAGCAGTTATACCTATGGCTACACCTTC. Translated: CASSYTYGYTF. J is TRBJ1-2 and V is TRBV6-2 or TRBV6-3; D gene uncertain. This CDR3 is 11 amino acids long. Germline V gives CDR1 MNHEY, CDR2 SVGEGT. Trimming took off 3 bases at V and 4 bases at J, with 3 bases between the two ends.

The genes are TRBV7-2 and TRBJ1-2; D remains unclear. V lost 0 bases and J 8 bases, leaving 4 bases between the germline ends. The CDR3 contains 11 residues. Germline CDR1 SGHTA, CDR2 FQGNSA. The CDR3 spells CASSLARGYTF. The CDR3 nucleotides are TGTGCCAGCAGCTTAGCAAGGGGCTACACCTTC.

This chain connects TRBV9 to TRBJ2-1; D not resolved. Per germline, CDR1 SGDLS and CDR2 YYNGEE. V was pared by 1 base and J by 4 bases, with 6 bases between. The CDR3 runs 13 residues. CDR3 DNA sequence: TGTGCCAGCAGCGTATCCCAATACAATGAGCAGTTCTTC. It is translated as CASSVSQYNEQFF.

A few counts support this clonotype. As DNA, the CDR3 is TGCAGCGTTGAGGGACAGGTGATCCTTATGAACACTGAAGCTTTCTTT. Protein: CSVEGQVILMNTEAFF. V and J are TRBV29-1 and TRBJ1-1; 8 nucleotides line up with TRBD1. Trimming cost V 3 bases and J 0 bases; bases outside gene matches: 9. The CDR3 sequence is 16 residues long. Per germline, CDR1 SQVTM and CDR2 ANQGSEA.

The J gene is TRBJ2-3, the V gene TRBV10-3; D is possibly TRBD2 (5 bases). Trimming took 0 bases from V and 4 from J, leaving 14 bases between them. From germline, CDR1 is ENHRY and CDR2 SYGVKD. The CDR3 covers 16 residues. In nucleotides, the CDR3 is TGTGCCATCAGTGAGTCAGCGGTAGGAGGCGCAGATACGCAGTATTTT. As protein: CAISESAVGGADTQYF.

The gene calls are TRBV5-6 and TRBJ2-5; a possible D gene is TRBD2 (6 bases). The length of the CDR3 is 15 residues. Germline CDR1 is SGHDT and CDR2 is YYEEEE. Deletions cut 1 base from V and 0 bases from J, with 10 bases between. The CDR3 loop is CASSLTAGYQETQYF. In nucleotides, the CDR3 is TGTGCCAGCAGCTTGACAGCGGGCTACCAAGAGACCCAGTACTTC. Full variable domain (remainder filled in from reference TRBV5-6 and TRBJ2-5): DAGVTQSPTHLIKTRGQQVTLRCSPKSGHDTVSWYQQALGQGPQFIFQYYEEEERQRGNFPDRFSGHQFPNYSSELNVNALLLGDSALYLCASSLTAGYQETQYFGPGTRLLVL.

The rearrangement links TRBV28 to TRBJ1-4; no clear D gene. Germline assignment: CDR1 MDHEN and CDR2 SYDVKM. V lost 6 bases and J lost 2, with 7 bases in between. The CDR3 is made up of 13 amino acids. The CDR3 DNA follows: TGTGCCAGCAGAAAACCGACTAATGAAAAACTGTTTTTT. It yields the protein CASRKPTNEKLFF.

The J gene is TRBJ2-1, the V gene TRBV5-1, with 8 bases lining up with TRBD1. The V gene's germline CDR1 is SGHRS and CDR2 YFSETQ. The junction had 8 bases not matched to a gene; V was cut back by 2 bases and J by 7 bases. The CDR3 runs 15 residues. The CDR3 DNA sequence: TGCGCCAGCAGCTTAAGGACAGGGAAGGGGAATGAGCAGTTCTTC. This translates into CASSLRTGKGNEQFF.

This clonotype came up many times. The genes are TRBV7-2 and TRBJ1-2, with D possibly matching TRBD1 (5 bases). Trimming removed 5 bases from V and 8 bases from J, with 27 bases in between. This CDR3 is 17 amino acids long. Per the germline V gene, CDR1 is SGHTA and CDR2 is FQGNSA. The CDR3 DNA is TGTGCCAGCAGCCCTAGGGGCGCGGCGGACCGATCGTACGGCTACACCTTC. It encodes CASSPRGAADRSYGYTF.

The chain carries TRBV7-9 and TRBJ2-7; D gene unclear. CDR1 SEHNR and CDR2 FQNEAQ come from the germline V gene (reference sequence). The V end was cut by 6 bases, the J end by 4 bases, with 10 bases between. The CDR3 has 12 amino acids. Here the CDR3 DNA reads TGTGCCAGCAGTCGGAGCTATTACGAGCAGTACTTC. Residues: CASSRSYYEQYF.